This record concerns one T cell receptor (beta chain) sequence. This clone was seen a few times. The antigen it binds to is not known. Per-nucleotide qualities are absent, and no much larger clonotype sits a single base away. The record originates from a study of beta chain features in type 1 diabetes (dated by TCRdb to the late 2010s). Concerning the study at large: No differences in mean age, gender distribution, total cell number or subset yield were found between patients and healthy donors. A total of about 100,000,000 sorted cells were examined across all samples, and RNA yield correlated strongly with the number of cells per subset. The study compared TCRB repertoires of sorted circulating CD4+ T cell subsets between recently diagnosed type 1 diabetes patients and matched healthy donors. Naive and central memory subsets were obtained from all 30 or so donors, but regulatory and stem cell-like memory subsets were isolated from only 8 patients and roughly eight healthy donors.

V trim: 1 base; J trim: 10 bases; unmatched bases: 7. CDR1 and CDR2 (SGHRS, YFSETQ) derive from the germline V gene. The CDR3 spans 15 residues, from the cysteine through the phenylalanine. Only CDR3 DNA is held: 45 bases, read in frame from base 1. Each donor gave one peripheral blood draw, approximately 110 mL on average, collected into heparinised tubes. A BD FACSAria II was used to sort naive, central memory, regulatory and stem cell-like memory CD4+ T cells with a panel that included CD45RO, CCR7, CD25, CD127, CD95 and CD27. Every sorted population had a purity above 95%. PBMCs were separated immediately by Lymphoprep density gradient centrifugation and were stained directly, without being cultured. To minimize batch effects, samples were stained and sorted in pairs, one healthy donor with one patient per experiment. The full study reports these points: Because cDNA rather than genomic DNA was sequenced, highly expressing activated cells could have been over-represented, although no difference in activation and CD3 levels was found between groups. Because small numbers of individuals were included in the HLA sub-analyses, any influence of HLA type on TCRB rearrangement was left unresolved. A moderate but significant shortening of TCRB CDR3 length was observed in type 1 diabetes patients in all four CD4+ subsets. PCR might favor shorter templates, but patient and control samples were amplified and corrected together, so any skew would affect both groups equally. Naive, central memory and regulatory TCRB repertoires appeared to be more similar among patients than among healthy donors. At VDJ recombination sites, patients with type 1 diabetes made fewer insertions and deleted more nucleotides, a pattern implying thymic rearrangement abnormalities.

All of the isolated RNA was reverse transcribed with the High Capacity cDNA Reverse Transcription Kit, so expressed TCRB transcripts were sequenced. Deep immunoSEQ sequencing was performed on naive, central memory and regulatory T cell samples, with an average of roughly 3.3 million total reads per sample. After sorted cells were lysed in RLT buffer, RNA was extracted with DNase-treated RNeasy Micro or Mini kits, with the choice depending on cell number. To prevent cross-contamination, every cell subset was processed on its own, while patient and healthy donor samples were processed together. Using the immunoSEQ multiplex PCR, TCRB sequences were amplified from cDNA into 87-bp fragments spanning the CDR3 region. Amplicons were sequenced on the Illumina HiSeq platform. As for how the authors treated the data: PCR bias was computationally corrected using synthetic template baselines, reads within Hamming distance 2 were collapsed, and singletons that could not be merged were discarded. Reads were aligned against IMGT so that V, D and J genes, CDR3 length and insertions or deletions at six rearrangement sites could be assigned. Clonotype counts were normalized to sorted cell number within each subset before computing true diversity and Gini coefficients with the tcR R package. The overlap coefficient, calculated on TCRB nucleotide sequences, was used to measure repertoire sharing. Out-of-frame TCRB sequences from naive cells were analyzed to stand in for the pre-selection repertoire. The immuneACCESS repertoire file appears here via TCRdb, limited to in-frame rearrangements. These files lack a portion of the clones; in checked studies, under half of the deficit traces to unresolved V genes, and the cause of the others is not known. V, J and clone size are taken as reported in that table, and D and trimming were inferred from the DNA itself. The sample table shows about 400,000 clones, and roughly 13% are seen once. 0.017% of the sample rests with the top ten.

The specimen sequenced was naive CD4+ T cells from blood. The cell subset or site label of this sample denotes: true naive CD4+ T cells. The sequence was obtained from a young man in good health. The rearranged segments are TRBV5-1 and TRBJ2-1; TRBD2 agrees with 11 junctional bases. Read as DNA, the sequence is TGCGCCAGCAGCTTGTTACTAGCGGGAGAAGACGAGCAGTTCTTC. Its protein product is CASSLLLAGEDEQFF.